A single sample is the source of the 22 T cell receptor beta chains below, sequenced in a study of cytomegalovirus exposure and HLA in healthy donors (dated by TCRdb to the late 2010s). Libraries were built with the immunoSEQ multiplex PCR assay. The multiplex PCR relied on a mix of 60 forward primers for TCR Vbeta segments and 13 reverse primers for TCR Jbeta segments. Imported from immuneACCESS, the table was reduced by TCRdb to in-frame sequences with V and J called. These copies leave out some clones; in studies compared against another copy, an unresolved V gene accounts for under half, and the cause of the remainder is not known. The sample records around 30,000 clones, 62% of which are singletons. Roughly 40% of the sample rests with the top ten. What was sequenced was PBMCs. The receptors were sampled from a male donor in good health and CMV-seropositive.

V is TRBV10-1 and J is TRBJ2-5; maybe TRBD2 (5 bases). The CDR3 is made up of 14 amino acids. CDR1 WNHNN and CDR2 SYGVQD come from the germline V gene (reference sequence). V was pared by 0 bases and J by 6 bases, with 11 bases between. CDR3 nucleotide sequence: TGCGCCAGCAGTGAGTCGATGGGCGGGCAGACCCAGTACTTC. Its protein product is CASSESMGGQTQYF.

The chain employs TRBV6-6 and TRBJ1-6; 7 bases line up with TRBD1. Trimming took 5 bases from V and 7 from J; bases not matched to a gene: 5. CDR1 and CDR2 (germline): MNHNY, SVGAGI (reference sequence). CDR3 length equals 14 residues. As DNA, the CDR3 is TGTGCCAGCAGTGCGGGACAGACAAATTCACCCCTCCACTTT. The encoded protein is CASSAGQTNSPLHF.

The chain couples TRBV19 to TRBJ1-3; weak D call: TRBD1 (5 bases). The V gene lost 8 bases and the J gene lost 2 bases, with 16 bases spanning the gap. The germline CDR1 and CDR2 sequences are LNHDA and SQIVND (reference sequence). The CDR3 runs to 15 residues. The CDR3 loop is CASRTGATAGNTIYF. CDR3 nucleotide sequence: TGTGCCAGTCGCACAGGCGCCACTGCTGGAAACACCATATATTTT. Looking up the rest from reference TRBV19 and TRBJ1-3 gives the full variable domain: DGGITQSPKYLFRKEGQNVTLSCEQNLNHDAMYWYRQDPGQGLRLIYYSQIVNDFQKGDIAEGYSVSREKKESFPLTVTSAQKNPTAFYLCASRTGATAGNTIYFGEGSWLTVV.

The gene calls are TRBV6-5 and TRBJ1-1; D gene uncertain. The CDR3 covers 14 residues. Per germline, CDR1 MNHEY and CDR2 SVGAGI. Deletions cut 6 bases from V and 0 bases from J, with 11 bases between. CDR3 coding DNA: TGTGCCAGCAGAAAAGCCAGGATGAACACTGAAGCTTTCTTT. Its translation: CASRKARMNTEAFF.

In its sample, this clone was seen a few times. The rearrangement uses TRBV6-4 and TRBJ2-2, with a weak D call TRBD2 (6 bases). This CDR3 is 15 amino acids long. V was clipped by 0 bases and J by 1 base, with 6 bases between them. CDR1 MRHNA and CDR2 SNTAGT come from the germline V gene. The CDR3 loop reads CASSDSSGNTGELFF. As DNA, the CDR3 is TGTGCCAGCAGTGACTCTAGCGGGAACACCGGGGAGCTGTTTTTT.

J is TRBJ1-5 and V is TRBV6-4; tentative D call: TRBD1 (5 bases). Trimming cost V 4 bases and J 6 bases, with 13 bases left between them. The length of the CDR3 is 14 residues. In germline, CDR1 is MRHNA, CDR2 SNTAGT. CDR3 residues: CASSVRRGFQPQHF. CDR3 bases: TGTGCCAGCAGTGTCAGAAGGGGATTTCAGCCCCAGCATTTT.

This clone was seen once. V and J are TRBV29-1 and TRBJ1-1, with unresolved D. Trimming cost V 4 bases and J 6 bases, with 12 bases left between them. The germline V gene encodes CDR1 SQVTM and CDR2 ANQGSEA. The CDR3 spans 12 residues. Written as DNA, the CDR3 is TGCAGCGTTGGAATAGCAAGAGCTGAAGCTTTCTTT. This codes for CSVGIARAEAFF.

This clone has only a few counts. This chain links TRBV6-5 with TRBJ2-3; D is ambiguous. CDR1 MNHEY and CDR2 SVGAGI come from the germline V gene. The length of the CDR3 is 13 residues. The V end lost 6 bases, the J end lost 2 bases, and 9 bases lay between the germline ends. CDR3 amino acids: CASRLLNTDTQYF. Here the CDR3 DNA reads TGTGCCAGCAGACTGCTCAACACAGATACGCAGTATTTT.

This clone has only a few counts. This chain uses TRBV13 with TRBJ2-7, with D perhaps matching TRBD1 (5 bases). The germline V gene has CDR1 PRHDT and CDR2 FYEKMQ (reference sequence). The CDR3 loop spans 14 amino acids. Trimming shortened V by 5 bases and J by 3 bases, and 14 bases separated the two germline ends. The CDR3 coding sequence is TGTGCCAGCAGCCTCGGTATGACAGACTACGAGCAGTACTTC. Translation gives CASSLGMTDYEQYF. Full variable domain (remainder filled in from reference TRBV13 and TRBJ2-7): AAGVIQSPRHLIKEKRETATLKCYPIPRHDTVYWYQQGPGQDPQFLISFYEKMQSDKGSIPDRFSAQQFSDYHSELNMSSLELGDSALYFCASSLGMTDYEQYFGPGTRLTVT.

The rearrangement joins TRBV18 to TRBJ2-3; a possible D gene is TRBD1 (5 bases). V lost 4 bases to trimming and J lost 4 bases, with 9 bases between them. This CDR3 spans 13 amino acids. Germline-derived CDR1 and CDR2 are KGHSH and LQKENI. The CDR3 is CASSLRAADTQYF. The CDR3 DNA reads TGTGCCAGCTCACTCAGGGCTGCAGATACGCAGTATTTT.

The V and J genes are TRBV7-2 and TRBJ2-3; possibly TRBD2 for D (6 bases). Germline V gives CDR1 SGHTA, CDR2 FQGNSA. V dropped 5 bases and J dropped 0 bases, with 12 bases sitting between them. CDR3 length: 15 residues. The CDR3 loop is CASSAISGSTDTQYF. CDR3 coding DNA: TGTGCCAGCAGCGCCATTAGCGGTAGCACAGATACGCAGTATTTT.

Turning to this clone: At one end the junction does not follow the germline gene, possibly because of a read error. The chain combines TRBV7-7 with TRBJ2-5, with D possibly matching TRBD2 (5 bases). Germline V gene sequence: CDR1 SSHAT, CDR2 FNYEAQ (reference sequence). This CDR3 spans 15 amino acids. The CDR3 nucleotides read TGTGCTAGCAGCTTAATACCGGGGAAACAAGAGACCCAGTACTTC. Amino acid sequence: CASSLIPGKQETQYF.

The gene calls are TRBV13 and TRBJ2-7, with TRBD2 matching 9 bases. Germline CDR1 is PRHDT and CDR2 is FYEKMQ (reference sequence). The CDR3 sequence is 15 residues long. Germline trimming cut 5 bases from V and 0 bases from J; bases unmatched to any gene: 5. DNA for the CDR3: TGTGCCAGCAGCGATCATAGCGGGGGCTCCTACGAGCAGTACTTC. This sequence encodes CASSDHSGGSYEQYF.

This clone was observed a few times. For the CDR3, the DNA is TGTGCCAGCAGCTTCGGTATTGAAGCTTTCTTT. Translating gives CASSFGIEAFF. J is TRBJ1-1 and V is TRBV7-9; D not resolved. Trimming removed 3 bases at V and 7 bases at J, with 6 bases between. The CDR3 loop spans 11 amino acids. Germline lookup yields CDR1 SEHNR and CDR2 FQNEAQ (reference sequence).

The CDR3 DNA is TGCGCCAGCAGCCGCGAGGGGGTATACACCGGGGAGCTGTTTTTT. Translating gives CASSREGVYTGELFF. The chain recombines TRBV5-1 with TRBJ2-2; D might be TRBD1 (6 bases). The V and J ends lost 4 bases and 3 bases respectively, with 13 bases between them. The CDR3 extends over 15 amino acids. Germline loops: CDR1 SGHRS, CDR2 YFSETQ.

The chain couples TRBV4-1 to TRBJ2-3; no firm D call. This CDR3 is 14 amino acids long. Trimming pared 0 bases from V and 6 bases from J, leaving 10 bases between. Germline V gives CDR1 MGHRA, CDR2 YSYEKL. The CDR3: CASSQENLRDTQYF. CDR3 in DNA: TGCGCCAGCAGCCAAGAGAACCTGCGGGATACGCAGTATTTT.

The V call is TRBV6-5, the J call TRBJ1-2; no reliable D call. V gave up 6 bases and J gave up 0 bases, with 8 bases separating them. This CDR3 region has 13 residues. The V gene's germline CDR1 is MNHEY and CDR2 SVGAGI. CDR3 amino acids: CASSPGSNYGYTF. The CDR3, as DNA: TGTGCCAGCAGCCCGGGTTCTAACTATGGCTACACCTTC.

The chain joins TRBV30 to TRBJ2-7; 7 bases are shared with TRBD1. The length of the CDR3 is 15 residues. V shed 0 bases and J 3 bases; nucleotides not matched to a gene: 8. Germline V gives CDR1 GTSNPN, CDR2 SVGIG (reference sequence). The CDR3 spells CAWSVRKTGLYEQYF. CDR3 DNA sequence: TGTGCCTGGAGTGTACGGAAGACAGGGCTCTACGAGCAGTACTTC.

This clone was observed once. V usage is TRBV4-2 and J usage is TRBJ2-7, with 13 bases lining up with TRBD2. The CDR3 runs to 14 residues. Germline CDR1 reads LGHNA; CDR2 reads YNFKEQ. V lost 4 bases to trimming and J lost 4 bases; unmatched junction nucleotides: 1. The CDR3 bases are TGTGCCAGCAGCCCGGGACTAGCGGGATACGAGCAGTACTTC. Translation: CASSPGLAGYEQYF.

This chain joins TRBV5-4 and TRBJ2-1; 11 bases map to TRBD1. Per germline, CDR1 SGHNT and CDR2 YYREEE (reference sequence). V lost 4 bases to trimming and J lost 10 bases; unmatched junction nucleotides: 7. The CDR3 length is 14 residues. The CDR3 loop reads CASSRDRGMGEQFF. The CDR3 DNA reads TGTGCCAGCAGCCGGGACAGGGGGATGGGGGAGCAGTTCTTC.

This chain uses TRBV6-4 with TRBJ1-4, with D unclear. Deletions cut 5 bases from V and 8 bases from J, with 12 bases between. Germline CDR1 is MRHNA and CDR2 is SNTAGT. The length of the CDR3 is 13 residues. CDR3: CASSSFGGEKLFF. The CDR3 bases are TGTGCCAGCAGTTCTTTTGGCGGGGAAAAACTGTTTTTT.

The genes are TRBV5-1 and TRBJ1-1; D ambiguous. The CDR3 length is 14 residues. The germline V and J ends were trimmed by 0 bases and 0 bases, with 6 bases remaining between them. CDR1 is SGHRS and CDR2 is YFSETQ in the germline V gene. This CDR3 reads CASSLDILNTEAFF. CDR3 bases: TGCGCCAGCAGCTTGGACATTCTGAACACTGAAGCTTTCTTT.